One and the same sample provided the 15 T cell receptor beta chains below, sequenced in a study of early T cells in non-severe SARS-CoV-2 infection. MiXCR, run by TCRdb on the 5' RACE reads, gives a single entry per CDR3 protein. The top ten clones hold just over 20% of a sample with 100,000 to 150,000 distinct CDR3 sequences, about 15% of them seen once. Sequencing was carried out using whole blood. These receptors all stem from an adult who was a healthcare worker with PCR-confirmed SARS-CoV-2 infection or an uninfected control (not recorded which).

The table lists this clonotype with many counts. For the CDR3, the DNA is TGCGCCAGCAGGGCTCCGTTTGGTGGATGGAAGGGCTACACCTTC. Amino acid sequence: CASRAPFGGWKGYTF. This chain joins TRBV10-1 and TRBJ1-2; no definite D call. Germline-derived CDR1 and CDR2 are WNHNN and SYGVQD (reference sequence). The V gene lost 6 bases and the J gene lost 8 bases, with 22 bases spanning the gap. This CDR3 spans 15 amino acids.

This clonotype was seen at least ten times. This rearrangement joins TRBV5-1 to TRBJ2-4; possible D gene TRBD2, 6 bases. The ends were cut back, 5 bases at V and 0 bases at J, with 15 bases in the middle. The CDR3 spans 16 residues. Germline V gene data show CDR1 as SGHRS and CDR2 as YFSETQ. CDR3 DNA: TGCGCCAGCAGTCCGGGACTTGGTCTAGCCAAAAACATTCAGTACTTC. This codes for CASSPGLGLAKNIQYF.

CDR3 in DNA: TGTGCCAGCAGTTTCAGGGTCGGGAATGAGCAGTTCTTC. Translated: CASSFRVGNEQFF. The V call is TRBV27, the J call TRBJ2-1; possible D gene TRBD1, 5 bases. V gave up 3 bases and J gave up 7 bases, with 10 bases separating them. Per the germline V gene, CDR1 is MNHEY and CDR2 is SMNVEV (reference sequence). CDR3 length: 13 residues.

This clonotype was observed a few times. The genes are TRBV7-9 and TRBJ1-6, with D hard to call. This CDR3 is 12 amino acids long. Between the trimmed V and J ends, which lost 1 base and 9 bases, there was a span of 4 bases. Germline V CDR1 and CDR2: SEHNR, FQNEAQ (reference sequence). The DNA for the CDR3 is TGTGCCAGCAGCTTAGGTTCTTCACCCCTCCACTTT. Translating it yields CASSLGSSPLHF.

The chain joins TRBV19 to TRBJ2-7, with TRBD2 as a possible D gene (5 bases). CDR3 size: 15 residues. CDR1 and CDR2 from the germline V gene are LNHDA and SQIVND (reference sequence). With 3 bases removed from V and 7 bases from J, the gap between germline ends came to 19 bases. The CDR3 nucleotides read TGTGCCAGTAGTATTCGACCCCGGCTGAGGGAGGAGCAGTACTTC. Protein sequence: CASSIRPRLREEQYF.

This clonotype was counted at least ten times. The genes are TRBV4-1 and TRBJ2-1, with 12 bases lining up with TRBD2. The V gene end was trimmed by 0 bases and the J gene end by 8 bases; junction bases not matched to a gene: 14. Per germline, CDR1 MGHRA and CDR2 YSYEKL. This CDR3 has 19 residues. CDR3 coding DNA: TGCGCCAGCAGCCAAGATTCGATGGCTAGCGGGGGGGTAGTCGATGAGCAGTTCTTC. Translated: CASSQDSMASGGVVDEQFF.

V usage is TRBV30 and J usage is TRBJ1-2; weak D call: TRBD1 (6 bases). This CDR3 comprises 12 residues. Trimming took off 3 bases at V and 7 bases at J, with 12 bases between the two ends. Per germline, CDR1 GTSNPN and CDR2 SVGIG (reference sequence). CDR3 region: CAWSRQAGGYTF. DNA for the CDR3: TGTGCCTGGAGCAGACAGGCGGGTGGCTACACCTTC.

This clonotype was observed a handful of times. The gene calls are TRBV5-1 and TRBJ2-5; perhaps D is TRBD1 or TRBD2 (5 bases each). The CDR3 consists of 14 residues. Trimming removed 2 bases from V and 5 bases from J, with 13 bases in between. CDR1 SGHRS and CDR2 YFSETQ come from the germline V gene. CDR3 sequence: CASSFPGAGETQYF. The CDR3, as DNA: TGCGCCAGCAGCTTCCCCGGGGCTGGGGAGACCCAGTACTTC.

The V gene is TRBV20-1, the J gene TRBJ2-3; 9 nucleotides align to TRBD2. The CDR3 loop spans 14 amino acids. With V trimmed by 3 bases and J by 0 bases, 1 base remained unmatched. CDR1 and CDR2 from the germline V gene are DFQATT and SNEGSKA (reference sequence). Here the CDR3 reads CSARLAGSTDTQYF. The CDR3 bases are TGCAGTGCTAGGCTAGCGGGGAGCACAGATACGCAGTATTTT.

This clonotype was seen a handful of times. The rearrangement links TRBV2 to TRBJ1-5, with D perhaps TRBD1 (6 bases). CDR3 size: 16 residues. The V gene lost 0 bases and the J gene lost 2 bases, with 11 bases spanning the gap. Germline CDR1 is SNHLY and CDR2 is FYNNEI. In DNA, the CDR3 is TGTGCCAGCAGTGAAGCGGTGGCAGGGGGCAATCAGCCCCAGCATTTT. It translates to CASSEAVAGGNQPQHF.

This chain uses TRBV3-1 with TRBJ1-1; the D is unclear. In germline, CDR1 is LGHDT, CDR2 YNNKEL (reference sequence). Trimming left V 4 bases short and J 1 base short, with 10 bases between. CDR3 size: 14 residues. CDR3 DNA: TGTGCCAGCAGCCCCCTAGAGGGGAACACTGAAGCTTTCTTT. This translates into CASSPLEGNTEAFF.

V is TRBV12-3 or TRBV12-4 and J is TRBJ2-3; D unresolved. This CDR3 is 12 amino acids long. Between the trimmed V and J ends, which lost 3 bases and 6 bases, there was a span of 7 bases. In DNA form, the CDR3 reads TGTGCCAGCAGTTTCGGTGGGGATACGCAGTATTTT. Its protein is CASSFGGDTQYF.

This clonotype was recorded a few times. The chain recombines TRBV5-5 with TRBJ1-4; TRBD1 agrees at 9 bases. The ends lost 0 bases at V and 8 bases at J; junction bases unmatched: 11. Germline V gene lookup returns CDR1 SGHKS and CDR2 YYEKEE (reference sequence). CDR3 length: 17 amino acids. CDR3 region: CASSLAGYRQGGEKLFF. The CDR3 nucleotides read TGTGCCAGCAGCTTGGCCGGTTACCGACAGGGGGGAGAAAAACTGTTTTTT.

There are many counts of this clonotype. J is TRBJ1-5 and V is TRBV20-1; TRBD1 might be the D (5 bases). Germline-derived CDR1 and CDR2 are DFQATT and SNEGSKA (reference sequence). The CDR3 is 12 residues long. The V and J ends lost 3 bases and 7 bases respectively, with 10 bases between them. CDR3 region: CSASLQGQPQHF. CDR3 nucleotide sequence: TGCAGTGCTAGTCTTCAGGGCCAGCCCCAGCATTTT.

The V call is TRBV5-1, the J call TRBJ2-1; D possibly corresponds to TRBD1 (6 bases). Trimming took 4 bases from V and 0 from J, leaving 14 bases between them. Germline V gene lookup returns CDR1 SGHRS and CDR2 YFSETQ. The CDR3 is 16 residues long. The CDR3 DNA reads as TGCGCCAGCAGCCCAGGGGATTCCAGCTCCTACAATGAGCAGTTCTTC. It translates to CASSPGDSSSYNEQFF.